These T cell receptor beta chains were read from a single sample in a study of blood T cell repertoires in COVID-19. Using immunoSEQ multiplex PCR, the repertoire was profiled, and TCRdb retains in-frame clones only, with some absent. The sample carries some 250,000 clones, more than 80% recorded once. What was sequenced was peripheral blood. These TCRs come from a man aged 25 to 40 who had recovered from COVID-19. Both conserved end residues are part of each CDR3. Each record gives: V gene, D gene, clone size, J gene, CDR3 DNA, CDR3 protein. The D gene is left open where the match is weak. Size values are once, few and many counts, or a class for expanded clones, and some rows have none.

TRBV10-3	TRBD1	few	TRBJ2-7	TGTGCCATCAGTGAAGGACAGGGGGCGAACCCCTACGAGCAGTACTTC	CAISEGQGANPYEQYF
TRBV7-2	NA	NA	TRBJ2-7	TGTGCCAGCAGCTTAGTGTTTGGGCAGGACTACGAGCAGTACTTC	CASSLVFGQDYEQYF
TRBV5-1	TRBD1	NA	TRBJ1-1	TGCGCCAGCAGCTTCGACAGGGGGGGAAAGAACACTGAAGCTTTCTTT	CASSFDRGGKNTEAFF
TRBV27	NA	NA	TRBJ2-2	TGTGCCAGCAGTCCCGGGAAAGCAGGCGGGGAGCTGTTTTTT	CASSPGKAGGELFF
TRBV4-1	NA	many	TRBJ1-3	TGCGCCAGCAGCCAGGTATCCTTTGGAGGAGCCAACTCTGGAAACACCATATATTTT	CASSQVSFGGANSGNTIYF
TRBV19	TRBD1	NA	TRBJ1-5	TGTGCCAGTTCGGGACAGGGGTTTGGCAATCAGCCCCAGCATTTT	CASSGQGFGNQPQHF
TRBV3-1/TRBV3-2	TRBD2	NA	TRBJ2-3	TGTGCCAGCAGCCAAGCGGGCGGGGGGACCCCAGATACGCAGTATTTT	CASSQAGGGTPDTQYF
TRBV19	NA	NA	TRBJ1-2	TGTGCCAGTAGCCCGGATGGGGGGGCCTATGGCTACACCTTC	CASSPDGGAYGYTF
TRBV6-1	NA	NA	TRBJ1-1	TGTGCCAGCAGCACCGGACCGCCGGGGGATGCTTTCTTT	CASSTGPPGDAFF
TRBV6-6	NA	NA	TRBJ2-3	TGTGCCAGCAAGGGGCCCGGGAGCACAGATACGCAGTATTTT	CASKGPGSTDTQYF
TRBV2	TRBD1	NA	TRBJ1-1	TGTGCCAGCAGAGCGGACAGGGGATTGACTGAAGCTTTCTTT	CASRADRGLTEAFF
TRBV4-1	NA	NA	TRBJ2-7	TGCGCCAGCAGCCAAGTGGCACTATTCAGCTCCTACGAGCAGTACTTC	CASSQVALFSSYEQYF
TRBV5-1	TRBD1	NA	TRBJ2-7	TGCGCCAGCAGCTTGGGACAGGGGGACGAGCAGTACTTC	CASSLGQGDEQYF
TRBV7-8	NA	NA	TRBJ1-6	TGTGCCAGCGGCAGGGCCGGGGGGCTAGATAATTCACCCCTCCACTTT	CASGRAGGLDNSPLHF
TRBV11-2	NA	NA	TRBJ2-7	TGTGCCAGCAGCTATCGTGGTAGCATGAGCTACGAGCAGTACTTC	CASSYRGSMSYEQYF
TRBV5-1	TRBD2	NA	TRBJ2-5	TGCGCCAGCAGCCCCCCTTTTGGCGGGGGAAAAGAGACCCAGTACTTC	CASSPPFGGGKETQYF
TRBV27	NA	NA	TRBJ2-3	TGTGCCAGTTGGGTAGGGAGTAACACAGATACGCAGTATTTT	CASWVGSNTDTQYF
TRBV11-3	NA	NA	TRBJ2-2	TGTGCCAGCAGCGCGTTTCAAGCCGGGGAGCTGTTTTTT	CASSAFQAGELFF
TRBV5-1	NA	NA	TRBJ2-3	TGCGCCAGCAGCAGTAAGAAACAGACCTTCACAGATACGCAGTATTTT	CASSSKKQTFTDTQYF
TRBV10-2	NA	many	TRBJ1-5	TGCGCCAGCAGTGGATGGCTTTTGGATCAGCCCCAGCATTTT	CASSGWLLDQPQHF
TRBV9	NA	NA	TRBJ1-3	TGTGCCAGCAGCGGACTACAGATAACTGGAAACACCATATATTTT	CASSGLQITGNTIYF
TRBV18	TRBD2	NA	TRBJ2-5	TGTGCCAGCTCACTTAGGAGCGGGGATGGATCAGAGACCCAGTACTTC	CASSLRSGDGSETQYF
TRBV19	NA	NA	TRBJ2-6	TGTGCCAGTAGTACTAGCCGCGGACAGCCTTCCACCCTCTCTGGGGCCAACGTCCTGACTTTC	CASSTSRGQPSTLSGANVLTF
TRBV5-1	TRBD1	once	TRBJ1-2	TGCGCCAGCAGCTTGTCGGGACAGGGGGCGCGAAGGGAAGGGAACTATGGCTACACCTTC	CASSLSGQGARREGNYGYTF
TRBV18	NA	NA	TRBJ2-5	TGTGCCAGCTCACCACCAGACCCCTATACCAGGGCCCAGTACTTC	CASSPPDPYTRAQYF
TRBV12-3/TRBV12-4	NA	NA	TRBJ2-7	TGTGCCAGCAGTTTAGAAGTCGGGGTGGAGCAGTACTTC	CASSLEVGVEQYF
TRBV6-6	TRBD2	NA	TRBJ2-2	TGTGCCAGCAGTGACTGGACTAGCGGGGGGGTGTGGGAGCTGTTTTTT	CASSDWTSGGVWELFF